This T cell receptor beta chain was recovered during a study of blood T cells in healthy people across ages. Whole-study context: About one barcoded TCR beta cDNA was captured per two T cells.

Researchers collected 9 to 10 milliliters of peripheral blood from every single donor. Extracted total RNA amounted to at least 5.5 micrograms for each sample. This clonotype was seen only a few times. The second PCR ran about 6 to 12 cycles with a sample-barcoded 5' primer and J-beta primers. TCRdb fed the 5' RACE reads into MiXCR, producing one record per CDR3 protein. The data contain some 1.6 million distinct CDR3 sequences, about 35% of them seen just once; the ten biggest clones take up over 9%. CDR1 is MGHRA and CDR2 is YSYEKL in the germline V gene. This CDR3 is 15 amino acids long. Trimming pared 1 base from V and 4 bases from J, leaving 14 bases between.

Sequencing input: blood. The receptor comes from a woman aged 25 to 39 in good health. This chain links TRBV4-1 with TRBJ2-7; D is undetermined. Here the CDR3 DNA reads TGCGCCAGCAGCCAAGGGGAACACGCCCAATACGAGCAGTACTTC. Its translation is CASSQGEHAQYEQYF.